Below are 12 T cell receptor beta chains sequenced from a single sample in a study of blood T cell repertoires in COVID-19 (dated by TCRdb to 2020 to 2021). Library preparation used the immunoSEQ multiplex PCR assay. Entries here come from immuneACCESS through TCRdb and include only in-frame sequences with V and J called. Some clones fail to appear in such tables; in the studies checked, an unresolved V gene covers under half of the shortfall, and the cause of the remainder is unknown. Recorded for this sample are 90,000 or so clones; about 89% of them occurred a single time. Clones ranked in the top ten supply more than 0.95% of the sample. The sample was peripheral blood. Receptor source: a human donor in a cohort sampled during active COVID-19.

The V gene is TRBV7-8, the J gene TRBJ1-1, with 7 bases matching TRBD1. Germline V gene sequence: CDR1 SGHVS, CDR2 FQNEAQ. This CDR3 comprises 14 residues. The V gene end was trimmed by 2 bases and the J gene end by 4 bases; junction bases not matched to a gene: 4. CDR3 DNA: TGTGCCAGCAGCTTATCAGGGGGAGGCACTGAAGCTTTCTTT. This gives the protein CASSLSGGGTEAFF.

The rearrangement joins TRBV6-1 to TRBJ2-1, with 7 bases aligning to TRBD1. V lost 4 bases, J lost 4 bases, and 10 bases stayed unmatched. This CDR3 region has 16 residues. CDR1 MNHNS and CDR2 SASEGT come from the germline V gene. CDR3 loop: CASSVIRTGDYNEQFF. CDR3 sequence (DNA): TGTGCCAGCAGTGTAATAAGGACAGGAGATTACAATGAGCAGTTCTTC.

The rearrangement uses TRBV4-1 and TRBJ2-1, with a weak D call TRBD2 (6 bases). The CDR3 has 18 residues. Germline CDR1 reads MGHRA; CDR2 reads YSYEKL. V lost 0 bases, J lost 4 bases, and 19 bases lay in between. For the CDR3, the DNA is TGCGCCAGCAGCCAAGACCCCACGCTTAGCGGCCTATACAATGAGCAGTTCTTC. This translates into CASSQDPTLSGLYNEQFF.

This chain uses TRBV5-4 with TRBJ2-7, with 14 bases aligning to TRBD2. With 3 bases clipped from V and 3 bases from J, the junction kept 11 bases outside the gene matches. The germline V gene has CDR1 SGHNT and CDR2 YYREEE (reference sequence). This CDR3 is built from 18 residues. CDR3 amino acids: CASSSKGTSGRYLYEQYF. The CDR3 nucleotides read TGTGCCAGCAGCTCTAAGGGGACTAGCGGGAGATATCTCTACGAGCAGTACTTC.

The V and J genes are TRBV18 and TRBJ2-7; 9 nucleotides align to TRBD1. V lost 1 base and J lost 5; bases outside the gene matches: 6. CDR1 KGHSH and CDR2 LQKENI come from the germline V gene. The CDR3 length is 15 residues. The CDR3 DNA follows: TGTGCCAGCTCACCACAATTGGGACAGGGAGACGAGCAGTACTTC. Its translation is CASSPQLGQGDEQYF.

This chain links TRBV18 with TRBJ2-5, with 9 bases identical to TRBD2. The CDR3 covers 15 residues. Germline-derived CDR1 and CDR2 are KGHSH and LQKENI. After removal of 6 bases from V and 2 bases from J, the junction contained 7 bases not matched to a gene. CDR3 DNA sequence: TGTGCCAGCTCCCCAAGACTAGCGGAGCAAGAGACCCAGTACTTC. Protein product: CASSPRLAEQETQYF.

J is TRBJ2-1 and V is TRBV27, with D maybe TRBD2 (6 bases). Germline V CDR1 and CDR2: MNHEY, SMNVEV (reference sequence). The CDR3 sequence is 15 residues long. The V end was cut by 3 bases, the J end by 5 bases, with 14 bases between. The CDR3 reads CASSFGGWGDNEQFF. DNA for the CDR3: TGTGCCAGCAGTTTCGGAGGGTGGGGTGACAATGAGCAGTTCTTC.

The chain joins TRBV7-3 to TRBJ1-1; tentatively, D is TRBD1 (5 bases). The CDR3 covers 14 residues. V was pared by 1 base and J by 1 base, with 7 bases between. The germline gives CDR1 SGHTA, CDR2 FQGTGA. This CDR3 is CASSLRGENTEAFF. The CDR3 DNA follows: TGTGCCAGCAGCTTAAGGGGGGAGAACACTGAAGCTTTCTTT.

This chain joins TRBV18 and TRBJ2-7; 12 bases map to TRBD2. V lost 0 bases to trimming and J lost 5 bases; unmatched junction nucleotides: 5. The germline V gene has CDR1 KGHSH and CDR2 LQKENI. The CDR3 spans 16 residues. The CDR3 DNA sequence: TGTGCCAGCTCACCACCGTCAACTAGCGGGAGGAACGAGCAGTACTTC. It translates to CASSPPSTSGRNEQYF.

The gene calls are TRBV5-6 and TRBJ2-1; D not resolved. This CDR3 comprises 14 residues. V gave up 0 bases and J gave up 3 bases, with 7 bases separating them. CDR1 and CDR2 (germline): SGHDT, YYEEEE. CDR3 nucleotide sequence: TGTGCCAGCAGCTTGGGGCTAGACTACAATGAGCAGTTCTTC. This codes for CASSLGLDYNEQFF.

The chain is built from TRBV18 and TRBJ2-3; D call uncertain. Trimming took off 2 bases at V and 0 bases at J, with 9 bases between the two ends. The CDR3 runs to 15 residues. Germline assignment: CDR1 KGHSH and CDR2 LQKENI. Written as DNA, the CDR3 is TGTGCCAGCTCACCAGTGCAGATTAGCACAGATACGCAGTATTTT. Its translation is CASSPVQISTDTQYF.

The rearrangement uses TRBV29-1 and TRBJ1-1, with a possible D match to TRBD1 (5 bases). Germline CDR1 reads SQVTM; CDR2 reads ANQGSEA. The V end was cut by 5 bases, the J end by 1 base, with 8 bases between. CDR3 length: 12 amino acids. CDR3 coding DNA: TGCAGCGTTACGGGGGAGAACACTGAAGCTTTCTTT. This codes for CSVTGENTEAFF.